These 16 T cell receptor beta chains came from one sample sequenced in a study. TCRdb used MiXCR to reprocess the 5' RACE reads, holding one entry per CDR3 protein. Counted here are 55,000 to 80,000 distinct CDR3 sequences, under 25% occurring once; the ten biggest clones make up 2.5% to 3%. The sample consisted of memory CD4+ T cells sorted from a lymph node. Regarding subset: memory CD4+ T cells, CD4+CD45RO+CD25-. The origin of the receptors is a female donor with breast cancer.

This clonotype was observed a handful of times. The rearrangement joins TRBV20-1 to TRBJ2-3, with no clear D. Per germline, CDR1 DFQATT and CDR2 SNEGSKA (reference sequence). The CDR3 totals 13 residues. V lost 4 bases and J 0 bases, leaving 8 bases between the germline ends. The CDR3 DNA reads TGCAGTGCTAATTCCGGGAGCACAGATACGCAGTATTTT. This encodes CSANSGSTDTQYF.

This clonotype came up a few times. The chain recombines TRBV20-1 with TRBJ1-1, with D possibly being TRBD1 (5 bases). Germline values: CDR1 DFQATT, CDR2 SNEGSKA (reference sequence). This CDR3 is 14 amino acids long. The V and J ends lost 0 bases and 4 bases respectively, with 12 bases between them. The CDR3 is CSARDREGLTEAFF. CDR3 sequence (DNA): TGCAGTGCTAGAGATAGGGAGGGACTCACTGAAGCTTTCTTT.

The gene calls are TRBV6-1 and TRBJ2-7, with D unclear. Trimming took off 2 bases at V and 3 bases at J, with 11 bases between the two ends. The CDR3 length is 14 residues. Germline loops: CDR1 MNHNS, CDR2 SASEGT. The CDR3 nucleotides are TGTGCCAGCAGTGAACAACCGAACAGCTACGAGCAGTACTTC. It specifies CASSEQPNSYEQYF.

Points on this clonotype: One end of the junction fails to match germline, which may point to a read error. The chain has TRBV15 and TRBJ1-2; D gene unclear. The CDR3 totals 12 residues. Germline V gene sequence: CDR1 LNHNV, CDR2 YYDKDF (reference sequence). CDR3 sequence (DNA): TGTGCCACCAGCAGAGAAGACTATGGCTACGCCTTC. The encoded protein is CATSREDYGYAF.

This chain uses TRBV5-4 with TRBJ1-1, with D perhaps TRBD1 (5 bases). Germline V gives CDR1 SGHNT, CDR2 YYREEE (reference sequence). The V end lost 6 bases, the J end lost 0 bases, and 15 bases lay between the germline ends. This CDR3 is 15 amino acids long. The DNA of the CDR3 is TGTGCCAGCACCGCCAGGGAATCCATGAACACTGAAGCTTTCTTT. This sequence encodes CASTARESMNTEAFF.

This clonotype was seen repeatedly, ten times or more. The chain combines TRBV20-1 with TRBJ1-2; D is unresolved. CDR3 length: 14 amino acids. V was shortened by 3 bases and J by 5 bases, with 16 bases between the two germline ends. CDR1 and CDR2 from the germline V gene are DFQATT and SNEGSKA (reference sequence). The CDR3 DNA reads as TGCAGTGCTAGTGACCCCTCGGTACGATATGGCTACACCTTC. Protein product: CSASDPSVRYGYTF.

The CDR3 here is CASTRTGANNEQFF. The CDR3 DNA follows: TGTGCCAGCACGCGAACTGGGGCAAACAATGAGCAGTTCTTC. The chain is built from TRBV12-3 or TRBV12-4 and TRBJ2-1, with D perhaps TRBD1 (5 bases). Trimming left V 7 bases short and J 5 bases short, with 15 bases between. CDR3 length: 14 amino acids.

A note on this clonotype: With a much larger clone just one base away, this may be a read error. The chain uses TRBV7-9 and TRBJ1-1; unclear D gene. The germline V gene encodes CDR1 SEHNR and CDR2 FQNEAQ (reference sequence). This CDR3 contains 13 residues. CDR3 region: CAGSLLGNTEAFF. CDR3 nucleotides: TGTGCCGGCAGCTTACTGGGGAACACTGAAGCTTTCTTT. The whole variable domain, remainder taken from reference TRBV7-9 and TRBJ1-1, is DTGVSQNPRHKITKRGQNVTFRCDPISEHNRLYWYRQTLGQGPEFLTYFQNEAQLEKSRLLSDRFSAERPKGSFSTLEIQRTEQGDSAMYLCAGSLLGNTEAFFGQGTRLTVV.

A few counts support this clonotype. The CDR3 region has the DNA TGTGCCTGGAGTCCCCAAAACGAGCAGTTCTTC. Translated, it gives CAWSPQNEQFF. The J gene is TRBJ2-1, the V gene TRBV30; D not resolved. From germline, CDR1 is GTSNPN and CDR2 SVGIG (reference sequence). V was pared by 2 bases and J by 10 bases, with 9 bases between. The CDR3 contains 11 residues. Full variable domain (outside the CDR3, taken from reference TRBV30 and TRBJ2-1): SQTIHQWPATLVQPVGSPLSLECTVEGTSNPNLYWYRQAAGRGLQLLFYSVGIGQISSEVPQNLSASRPQDRQFILSSKKLLLSDSGFYLCAWSPQNEQFFGPGTRLTVL.

The rearrangement uses TRBV28 and TRBJ2-6; D is tentatively TRBD1 or TRBD2 (5 bases each). The CDR3 consists of 16 residues. Trimming shortened V by 6 bases and J by 0 bases, and 12 bases separated the two germline ends. Germline CDR1 MDHEN, CDR2 SYDVKM. Here the CDR3 DNA reads TGTGCCAGCAGGACAGAGGGCCACTCTGGGGCCAACGTCCTGACTTTC. Translated, it gives CASRTEGHSGANVLTF. The variable domain in full, with the rest retrieved from reference TRBV28 and TRBJ2-6, is DVKVTQSSRYLVKRTGEKVFLECVQDMDHENMFWYRQDPGLGLRLIYFSYDVKMKEKGDIPEGYSVSREKKERFSLILESASTNQTSMYLCASRTEGHSGANVLTFGAGSRLTVL.

This clonotype was observed a few times. The chain links TRBV29-1 to TRBJ2-7; 7 bases map to TRBD1. The germline V gene has CDR1 SQVTM and CDR2 ANQGSEA. The V segment lost 7 bases and the J segment 2 bases; nucleotides outside the gene matches: 8. This CDR3 is built from 13 residues. CDR3: CSATRDSPYEQYF. In nucleotides, the CDR3 is TGCAGCGCCACCCGGGACAGCCCCTACGAGCAGTACTTC.

This sequence joins TRBV7-3 and TRBJ1-1, with 7 bases fitting TRBD1. The CDR3 consists of 13 residues. The germline V gene encodes CDR1 SGHTA and CDR2 FQGTGA. V shed 5 bases and J 1 base; nucleotides not matched to a gene: 1. CDR3 in amino acids: CASSRQGNTEAFF. The CDR3 DNA sequence: TGTGCCAGCAGCCGACAGGGGAACACTGAAGCTTTCTTT. Full variable domain (outside the CDR3, taken from reference TRBV7-3 and TRBJ1-1): GAGVSQTPSNKVTEKGKYVELRCDPISGHTALYWYRQSLGQGPEFLIYFQGTGAADDSGLPNDRFFAVRPEGSVSTLKIQRTERGDSAVYLCASSRQGNTEAFFGQGTRLTVV.

The chain employs TRBV2 and TRBJ2-7; D not certain. CDR3 size: 12 residues. V lost 2 bases and J lost 5, with 7 bases in between. CDR1 and CDR2 (germline): SNHLY, FYNNEI. The CDR3 reads CASSELWDEQYF. The CDR3 region has the DNA TGTGCCAGCAGTGAATTGTGGGACGAGCAGTACTTC.

This clonotype was recorded at least ten times. The chain couples TRBV7-3 to TRBJ2-3, with D possibly being TRBD2 (5 bases). Trimming shortened V by 5 bases and J by 0 bases, and 9 bases separated the two germline ends. The CDR3 covers 14 residues. Germline CDR1 reads SGHTA; CDR2 reads FQGTGA. The CDR3 sequence is CASSPEVSTDTQYF. The CDR3, as DNA: TGTGCCAGCAGCCCGGAGGTCAGCACAGATACGCAGTATTTT.

This clonotype has a count of ten or more. V is TRBV6-2 or TRBV6-3 and J is TRBJ2-4, with 7 bases lining up with TRBD1. Germline V gives CDR1 MNHEY, CDR2 SVGEGT. The CDR3 is made up of 18 amino acids. Trimming took 6 bases from V and 1 from J; bases not matched to a gene: 15. The CDR3 DNA reads TGTGCCAGCAGCCCTAACACCGGGACAGTCTTCGCCAAAAACATTCAGTACTTC. Translation gives CASSPNTGTVFAKNIQYF.

This clonotype appeared a few times. The chain carries TRBV24-1 and TRBJ2-3; 7 positions agree with TRBD2. With 8 bases clipped from V and 4 bases from J, the junction kept 11 bases outside the gene matches. CDR1 KGHDR and CDR2 SFDVKD come from the germline V gene. The CDR3 consists of 15 residues. The CDR3 DNA reads as TGTGCCACCAAAGGGACTACCATTCACCCAGATACGCAGTATTTT. Encoded protein: CATKGTTIHPDTQYF.